This entry concerns a single TCR beta chain. Its antigen is unidentified. Primers for the PCR totalled 60 Vbeta and 13 Jbeta. Profiled with immunoSEQ multiplex PCR; TCRdb holds only in-frame clones, not every one. The sample's table shows 200,000 or so clones. V lost 0 bases to trimming and J lost 0 bases, with 3 bases between them. There are 14 residues in the CDR3. Looked up from germline, CDR1 is SGHRS and CDR2 is YFSETQ. The data were obtained in a study of cytomegalovirus exposure and HLA in healthy donors. Turning to the study itself: Earlier results showed 90 million to 130 million unique TCR beta sequences derived from roughly 180 million T cells. Notes on the study in general: From TCR beta sequences, most subjects' HLA-A and HLA-B alleles were reportedly predicted accurately. In a later analysis, TCR beta V- and J-gene trimming was associated with a missense DCLRE1C variant.

The sequence was obtained from a boy between 10 and 17 years old in good health and CMV-seronegative. The gene calls are TRBV5-1 and TRBJ2-2; no reliable D call. Source material: PBMCs. The CDR3 region is CASSLVANTGELFF. In nucleotides, the CDR3 is TGCGCCAGCAGCTTGGTAGCGAACACCGGGGAGCTGTTTTTT.